This T cell receptor beta chain was retrieved from a study of T-cell reconstitution after alpha-beta-depleted transplantation in children. General study points: Certain patients had high TCRbeta diversity at day 60, and it came from recipient T cells and thymic progenitors that survived. The study reportedly traced alpha-beta T cells about two months after transplant to several hundred expanded graft clones. It was newly produced T cells that mostly accounted for T-cell counts and diversity one year after transplant.

As it was prepared, the TCRbeta library received unique molecular identifiers. TCRdb re-called the PCR reads through MiXCR, storing one row per CDR3 protein. The sample includes around 100,000 distinct CDR3 sequences, approximately 10% seen only once; the top ten take less than 45%. A few counts support this clonotype. What it binds is unknown. CDR3 length: 15 residues. Germline CDR1 reads DFQATT; CDR2 reads SNEGSKA (reference sequence). V gave up 0 bases and J gave up 5 bases, with 15 bases separating them. Sequences were derived from PBMCs, sampled before TCRalphabeta/CD19-depleted stem cell transplant. The sequence derives from a boy aged 2 to 9 with acute lymphoblastic leukemia, due to receive a stem cell transplant. V usage is TRBV20-1 and J usage is TRBJ2-3; D gene unclear. The DNA for the CDR3 is TGCAGTGCTAGAGATATAAGAGTCGGTGGAGATACGCAGTATTTT. It specifies CSARDIRVGGDTQYF.